This TCR beta chain was documented in a study of T cells in Graves' hyperthyroidism and ophthalmopathy. RNA transcripts yielded amplified TCR beta CDR3 regions. The HTBI set primed first-round TCR CDR3 RT-PCR. A single record per CDR3 protein comes from TCRdb applying MiXCR to the multiplex PCR reads. The sample records around 580,000 distinct CDR3 sequences, roughly 50% being singletons. The CDR3 is 17 amino acids. CDR1 and CDR2 (germline): SGHTA, FQGNSA. Remarks on this clonotype: Just one base apart from a much larger clone, this may be a read error.

The V gene is TRBV7-2, the J gene TRBJ1-1, with 7 bases matching TRBD1. What was sequenced was peripheral blood or thyroid tissue (not recorded which). The TCR was taken from a woman younger than 30 with Graves' hyperthyroidism. DNA for the CDR3: TGCGCCAGCAGTCCCGAGCCTAGGGGGCGCTTAAACACTGAAGCTTTCTTT. It translates to CASSPEPRGRLNTEAFF.